The rows below give T cell receptor beta chains drawn from one sample of a study of OX40 agonist ivuxolimab in advanced cancers. The table came from immunoSEQ multiplex PCR; TCRdb's copy has only in-frame clones and leaves some out. The top ten hold roughly 6.1% of the sample, which has more than 65,000 clones, more than 75% seen once. The material sequenced was CD4+ or CD8+ T cells sorted from blood, taken in a trial of the OX40 agonist ivuxolimab. The receptor source for this set is an adult with an advanced solid tumor such as melanoma, head and neck, liver or kidney cancer. Both conserved end residues are part of each CDR3. A D gene is named only where the DNA matches it firmly. The size field is filled for only some rows; it gives once, few, many or a size class.

TGTGCCAGCAGCTTACGGGAGGGCCGGACAGATACGCAGTATTTT	CASSLREGRTDTQYF	NA	TRBD2	TRBV11-2	TRBJ2-3
TGTGCCAGCAGCGTAGGTCCCTCGAACAGGGGCGTGCGAGATACGCAGTATTTT	CASSVGPSNRGVRDTQYF	once	TRBD1	TRBV9	TRBJ2-3
TGTGCCAGTAGTATAGGGGACAGGCCCGTCTATTCACCCCTCCACTTT	CASSIGDRPVYSPLHF	NA	TRBD1	TRBV19	TRBJ1-6
TGTGCCAGCACCATTGGACAGGGGGATTATGGCTACACCTTC	CASTIGQGDYGYTF	NA	TRBD1	TRBV28	TRBJ1-2
TGTGCCAGCAGCCAAGTTCAGGGTCGCAATGAGCAGTTCTTC	CASSQVQGRNEQFF	NA	NA	TRBV4-2	TRBJ2-1
TGTGCCAGCAGCCCTTGGACAGGGGGGGCCGGGGAGCTGTTTTTT	CASSPWTGGAGELFF	NA	TRBD1	TRBV11-3	TRBJ2-2
TGTGCCAGTGGGGGACAGGGTGGCTTAAGCTCCTATAATTCACCCCTCCACTTT	CASGGQGGLSSYNSPLHF	NA	TRBD1	TRBV27	TRBJ1-6
TGTGCCAGCTCGGACAGGGGGCTGCAAGATACGCAGTATTTT	CASSDRGLQDTQYF	NA	TRBD1	TRBV28	TRBJ2-3
TGTGCCAGCAGTTACTCCACAGGGGGGTCCTACAATGAGCAGTTCTTC	CASSYSTGGSYNEQFF	NA	TRBD1	TRBV6-5	TRBJ2-1
TGCGCCAGCAGCTTATCGAATGAGCAGTTCTTC	CASSLSNEQFF	NA	NA	TRBV5-1	TRBJ2-1
TGTGCCAGCAGCGGACAGGGTGGATCGTACGAGCAGTACTTC	CASSGQGGSYEQYF	NA	TRBD1	TRBV9	TRBJ2-7
TGTGCCAGCAGCTTAGCGGCAGGGCGGGAGACTGAAGCTTTCTTT	CASSLAAGRETEAFF	NA	NA	TRBV7-9	TRBJ1-1
TGTGCCTGGAGTGCCTGGGACAGATGGAACACTGAAGCTTTCTTT	CAWSAWDRWNTEAFF	NA	TRBD1	TRBV30	TRBJ1-1
TGTGCCAGCAGTGTGGGGGCGGGATACACCGGGGAGCTGTTTTTT	CASSVGAGYTGELFF	NA	NA	TRBV6-1	TRBJ2-2
TGTGCCAGCAGCTTTCGTAACCTGATCACAGATACGCAGTATTTT	CASSFRNLITDTQYF	NA	NA	TRBV5-6	TRBJ2-3
TGTGCCAGCAGCTTGAAACAGGGGGCGGGTGAGCAGTTCTTC	CASSLKQGAGEQFF	NA	TRBD1	TRBV5-4	TRBJ2-1
TGTGCCAGCAGTCGACAGGGAGGGGTCGAAAAACTGTTTTTT	CASSRQGGVEKLFF	NA	TRBD1	TRBV28	TRBJ1-4
TGTGCCGCCAGCAGAGATGCCGTAGCCAAAAACATTCAGTACTTC	CAASRDAVAKNIQYF	once	NA	TRBV15	TRBJ2-4
TGTGCCAGCAGTGTCCGCAGCGGACAGGGGGCCCGAGATACGCAGTATTTT	CASSVRSGQGARDTQYF	NA	TRBD1	TRBV2	TRBJ2-3
TGCGCCAGCAGCATCGGACAGGGAAACCTGAACACTGAAGCTTTCTTT	CASSIGQGNLNTEAFF	once	TRBD1	TRBV4-1	TRBJ1-1
TGTGCCTATTCACGTCCGGGGGGTCGAACGGATGGCTACACCTTC	CAYSRPGGRTDGYTF	NA	NA	TRBV30	TRBJ1-2
TGTGCCATCAGTGAGGCGGCAGGGGAGGTTCCATATGGCTACACCTTC	CAISEAAGEVPYGYTF	NA	NA	TRBV10-3	TRBJ1-2
TGCGCCAGCAGCTTGGGGGACGACTACAATGAGCAGTTCTTC	CASSLGDDYNEQFF	NA	NA	TRBV5-1	TRBJ2-1
TGCGCCAGCAGCTCGACGGACAGGGGGCTTGGCACCGGGGAGCTGTTTTTT	CASSSTDRGLGTGELFF	NA	TRBD1	TRBV5-1	TRBJ2-2
TGTGCCACCAGCAGAGGTTCGAGACAGCGGAACACTGAAGCTTTCTTT	CATSRGSRQRNTEAFF	once	NA	TRBV15	TRBJ1-1
TGCGCCAGCAGCCAAGATCCGGGGAGCGGGGGATTTCTTTTCGGCACAGATACGCAGTATTTT	CASSQDPGSGGFLFGTDTQYF	NA	TRBD2	TRBV4-3	TRBJ2-3
TGTGCCAGCAGCCCAGGAGTAATCCCGACAGATACGCAGTATTTT	CASSPGVIPTDTQYF	NA	NA	TRBV7-2	TRBJ2-3
TGCGCCAGCAGCTGGACAGGGACCATGAACACTGAAGCTTTCTTT	CASSWTGTMNTEAFF	NA	TRBD1	TRBV5-1	TRBJ1-1
TGCGCCAGCAGCCCGGGACCGTCGAGTGGCGAGCAGTACTTC	CASSPGPSSGEQYF	NA	NA	TRBV5-1	TRBJ2-7
TGTGCCGGACGGCGGGACACAAGAACTTTACTAGCGTCGGGCGAGCAGTACTTC	CAGRRDTRTLLASGEQYF	once	NA	TRBV5-4	TRBJ2-7
TGCGCCAGCAGCTTGGCCGCGGACTATGGCTACACCTTC	CASSLAADYGYTF	once	NA	TRBV5-1	TRBJ1-2
TGTGCCAGCAGCGTAGAAGACAGGGGTTATGGCTACACCTTC	CASSVEDRGYGYTF	NA	TRBD1	TRBV9	TRBJ1-2
TGTGCCAGTAGTATCGCGTTTCGGGGGGGCCAAGAGACCCAGTACTTC	CASSIAFRGGQETQYF	NA	TRBD2	TRBV19	TRBJ2-5
TGTGCCAGTAGTACCCTCCCGGGACAGGGGGACGAGCAGTACTTC	CASSTLPGQGDEQYF	once	TRBD1	TRBV19	TRBJ2-7
TGTGCCTGGAGTGGGGGGAGAGGCACAGATACGCAGTATTTT	CAWSGGRGTDTQYF	NA	NA	TRBV30	TRBJ2-3
TGTGCTAGTGGTTCGGCTGGGGTCAATGAGCAGTTCTTC	CASGSAGVNEQFF	NA	NA	TRBV12-5	TRBJ2-1
TGCGCCAGCAGCCAAGACCAGGGGGCAGCTAACTATGGCTACACCTTC	CASSQDQGAANYGYTF	NA	TRBD1	TRBV4-1	TRBJ1-2
TGTGCCAGCACCTTACTAGGGCGGGATGAAAAACTGTTTTTT	CASTLLGRDEKLFF	NA	NA	TRBV28	TRBJ1-4
TGTGCCAGCAGCCAAGATGATCGGGCTGAAGCTTTCTTT	CASSQDDRAEAFF	NA	NA	TRBV4-2	TRBJ1-1
TGTGCCAGCAGCTTGTACAGCAATCAGCCCCAGCATTTT	CASSLYSNQPQHF	NA	NA	TRBV5-5	TRBJ1-5
TGTGCCAACCCTAATTCATACAGGCTATCTTTCTTAGTTGAAGAGACCCAGTACTTC	CANPNSYRLSFLVEETQYF	NA	NA	TRBV7-3	TRBJ2-5